This TCR beta chain was retrieved from a study of blood T cell repertoires in COVID-19. Some clones are missing from TCRdb's copy, which holds only in-frame ones; the method was immunoSEQ multiplex PCR. The sample records some 150,000 clones, roughly 86% being singletons. The length of the CDR3 is 13 residues. V was clipped by 5 bases and J by 13 bases; unmatched bases: 5. This clonotype originated in a human donor in a cohort sampled during active COVID-19. The V gene is TRBV12-3 or TRBV12-4, the J gene TRBJ2-1; the match to TRBD2 covers 13 bases. Sequences were obtained from peripheral blood. CDR3 in amino acids: CASSEGLAGLQFF. CDR3 sequence (DNA): TGTGCCAGCAGTGAGGGACTAGCGGGACTACAGTTCTTC.